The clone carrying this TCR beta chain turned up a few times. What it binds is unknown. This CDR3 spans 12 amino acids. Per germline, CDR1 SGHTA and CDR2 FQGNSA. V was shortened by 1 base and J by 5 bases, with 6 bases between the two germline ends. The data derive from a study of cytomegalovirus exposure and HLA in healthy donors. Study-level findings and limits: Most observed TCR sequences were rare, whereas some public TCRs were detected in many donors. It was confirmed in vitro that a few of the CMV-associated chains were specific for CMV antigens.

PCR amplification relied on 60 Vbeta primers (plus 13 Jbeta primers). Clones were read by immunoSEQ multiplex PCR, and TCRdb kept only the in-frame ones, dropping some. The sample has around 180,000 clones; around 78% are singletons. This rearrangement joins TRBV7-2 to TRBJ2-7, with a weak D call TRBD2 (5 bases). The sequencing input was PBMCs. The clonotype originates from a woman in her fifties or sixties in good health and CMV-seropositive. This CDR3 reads CASSLDGDEQYF. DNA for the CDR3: TGTGCCAGCAGCTTAGACGGGGACGAGCAGTACTTC.